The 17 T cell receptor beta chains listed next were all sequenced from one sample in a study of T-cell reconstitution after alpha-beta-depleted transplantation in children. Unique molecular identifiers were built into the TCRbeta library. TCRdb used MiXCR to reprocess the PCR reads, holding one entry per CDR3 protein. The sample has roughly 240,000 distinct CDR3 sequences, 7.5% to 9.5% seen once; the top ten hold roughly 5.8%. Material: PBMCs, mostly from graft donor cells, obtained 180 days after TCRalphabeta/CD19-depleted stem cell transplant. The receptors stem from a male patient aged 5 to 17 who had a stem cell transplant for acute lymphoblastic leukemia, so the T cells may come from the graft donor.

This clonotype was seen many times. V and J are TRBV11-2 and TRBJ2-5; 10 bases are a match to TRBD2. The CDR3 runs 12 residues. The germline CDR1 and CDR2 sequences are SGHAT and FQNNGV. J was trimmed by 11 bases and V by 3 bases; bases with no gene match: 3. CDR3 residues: CASSFSGRVQYF. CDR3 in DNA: TGTGCCAGCAGCTTCAGCGGGAGGGTTCAGTACTTC.

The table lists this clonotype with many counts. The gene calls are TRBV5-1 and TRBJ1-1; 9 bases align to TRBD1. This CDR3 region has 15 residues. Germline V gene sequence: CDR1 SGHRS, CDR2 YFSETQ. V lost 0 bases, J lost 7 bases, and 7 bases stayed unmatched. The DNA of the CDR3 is TGCGCCAGCAGCTTGGGGGACAGGGTACTATTTGAAGCTTTCTTT. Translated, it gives CASSLGDRVLFEAFF.

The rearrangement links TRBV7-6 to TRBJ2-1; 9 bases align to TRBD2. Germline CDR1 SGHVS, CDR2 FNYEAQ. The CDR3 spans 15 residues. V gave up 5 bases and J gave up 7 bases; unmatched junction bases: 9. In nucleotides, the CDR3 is TGTGCCAGCAGCCCTGTTCTCGCGGGAGGGAATGAGCAGTTCTTC. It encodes CASSPVLAGGNEQFF.

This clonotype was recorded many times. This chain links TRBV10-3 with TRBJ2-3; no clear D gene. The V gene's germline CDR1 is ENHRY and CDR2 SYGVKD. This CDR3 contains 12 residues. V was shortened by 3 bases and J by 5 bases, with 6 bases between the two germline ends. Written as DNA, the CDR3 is TGTGCCATCAGTGATAGAGTAGATACGCAGTATTTT. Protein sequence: CAISDRVDTQYF.

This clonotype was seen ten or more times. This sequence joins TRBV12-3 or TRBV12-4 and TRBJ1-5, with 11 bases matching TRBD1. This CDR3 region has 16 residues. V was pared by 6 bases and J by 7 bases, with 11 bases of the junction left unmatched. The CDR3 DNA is TGTGCCAGCAGCCAGGACAGGGGGCGCGAGGGACAGCCCCAGCATTTT. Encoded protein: CASSQDRGREGQPQHF.

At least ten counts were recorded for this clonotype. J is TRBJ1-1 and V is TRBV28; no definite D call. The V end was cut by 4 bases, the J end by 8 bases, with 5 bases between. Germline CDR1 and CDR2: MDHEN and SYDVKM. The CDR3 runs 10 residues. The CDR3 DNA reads TGTGCCAGCAGTTCCTCGGAAGCTTTCTTT. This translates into CASSSSEAFF. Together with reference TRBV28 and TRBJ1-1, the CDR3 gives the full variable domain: DVKVTQSSRYLVKRTGEKVFLECVQDMDHENMFWYRQDPGLGLRLIYFSYDVKMKEKGDIPEGYSVSREKKERFSLILESASTNQTSMYLCASSSSEAFFGQGTRLTVV.

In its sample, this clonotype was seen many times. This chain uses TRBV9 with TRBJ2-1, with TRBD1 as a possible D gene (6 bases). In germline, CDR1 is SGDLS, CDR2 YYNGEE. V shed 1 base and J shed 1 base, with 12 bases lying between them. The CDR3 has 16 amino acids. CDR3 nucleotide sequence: TGTGCCAGCAGCGTAACCAGGGGCCAGTCCTACAATGAGCAGTTCTTC. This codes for CASSVTRGQSYNEQFF. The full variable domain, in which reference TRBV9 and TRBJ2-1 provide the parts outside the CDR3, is DSGVTQTPKHLITATGQRVTLRCSPRSGDLSVYWYQQSLDQGLQFLIQYYNGEERAKGNILERFSAQQFPDLHSELNLSSLELGDSALYFCASSVTRGQSYNEQFFGPGTRLTVL.

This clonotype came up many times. CDR3 loop: CSADVFSGSSYEQYF. DNA of the CDR3: TGCAGCGCCGACGTGTTTAGCGGGAGCTCCTACGAGCAGTACTTC. The chain links TRBV29-1 to TRBJ2-7; 9 nucleotides line up with TRBD2. The J segment lost 0 bases and the V segment lost 7 bases, leaving 10 bases of the junction unmatched. This CDR3 spans 15 amino acids. From germline, CDR1 is SQVTM and CDR2 ANQGSEA.

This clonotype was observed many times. In DNA, the CDR3 is TGTGCCAGCTCCCCCATTTTAGGGGGGAACTACGAGCAGTACTTC. Translated: CASSPILGGNYEQYF. The chain combines TRBV18 with TRBJ2-7; D possibly uses TRBD1 or TRBD2 (6 bases each). V lost 6 bases to trimming and J lost 3 bases, with 18 bases between them. Germline V gives CDR1 KGHSH, CDR2 LQKENI. CDR3 size: 15 residues. The whole variable domain, remainder taken from reference TRBV18 and TRBJ2-7, is NAGVMQNPRHLVRRRGQEARLRCSPMKGHSHVYWYRQLPEEGLKFMVYLQKENIIDESGMPKERFSAEFPKEGPSILRIQQVVRGDSAAYFCASSPILGGNYEQYFGPGTRLTVT.

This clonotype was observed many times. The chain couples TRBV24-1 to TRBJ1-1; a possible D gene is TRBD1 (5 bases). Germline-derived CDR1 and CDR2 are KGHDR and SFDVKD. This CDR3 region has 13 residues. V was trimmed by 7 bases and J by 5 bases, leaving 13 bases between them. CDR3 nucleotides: TGTGCCACCAGCCGGGACCCCGGGACTGAAGCTTTCTTT. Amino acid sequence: CATSRDPGTEAFF.

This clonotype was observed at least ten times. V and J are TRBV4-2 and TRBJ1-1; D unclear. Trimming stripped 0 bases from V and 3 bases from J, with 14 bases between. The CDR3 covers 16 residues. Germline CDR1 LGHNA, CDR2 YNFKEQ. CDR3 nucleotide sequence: TGTGCCAGCAGCCAAGATATAGGACGGGTAGACACTGAAGCTTTCTTT. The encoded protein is CASSQDIGRVDTEAFF.

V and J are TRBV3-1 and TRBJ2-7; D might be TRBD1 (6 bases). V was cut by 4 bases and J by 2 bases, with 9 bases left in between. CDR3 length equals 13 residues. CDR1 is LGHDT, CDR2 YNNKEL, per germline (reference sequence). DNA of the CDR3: TGTGCCAGCAGCCTTTGGACAGCCTACGAGCAGTACTTC. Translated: CASSLWTAYEQYF.

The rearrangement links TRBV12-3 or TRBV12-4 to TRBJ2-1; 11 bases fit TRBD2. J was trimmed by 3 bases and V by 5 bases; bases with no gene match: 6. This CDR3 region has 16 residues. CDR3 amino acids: CASSKPGTSGYNEQFF. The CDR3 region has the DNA TGTGCCAGCAGTAAGCCCGGGACTAGCGGCTACAATGAGCAGTTCTTC.

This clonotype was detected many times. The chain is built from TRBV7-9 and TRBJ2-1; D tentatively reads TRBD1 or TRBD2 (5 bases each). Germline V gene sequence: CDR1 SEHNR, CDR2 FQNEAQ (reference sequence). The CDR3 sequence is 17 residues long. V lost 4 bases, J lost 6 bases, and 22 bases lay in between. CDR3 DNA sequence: TGTGCCAGCAGCTCCTCAAGTCGGGGCCCAGAGCTCAATGAGCAGTTCTTC. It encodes CASSSSSRGPELNEQFF. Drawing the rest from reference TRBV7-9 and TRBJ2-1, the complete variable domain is DTGVSQNPRHKITKRGQNVTFRCDPISEHNRLYWYRQTLGQGPEFLTYFQNEAQLEKSRLLSDRFSAERPKGSFSTLEIQRTEQGDSAMYLCASSSSSRGPELNEQFFGPGTRLTVL.

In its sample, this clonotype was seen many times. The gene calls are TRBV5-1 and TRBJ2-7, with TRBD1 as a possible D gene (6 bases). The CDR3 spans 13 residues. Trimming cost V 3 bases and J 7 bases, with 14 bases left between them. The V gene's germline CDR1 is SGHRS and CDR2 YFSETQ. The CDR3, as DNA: TGCGCCAGCAGCTGGGACACGCGCTGGGAGCAGTACTTC. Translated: CASSWDTRWEQYF. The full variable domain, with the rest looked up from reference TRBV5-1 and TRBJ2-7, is KAGVTQTPRYLIKTRGQQVTLSCSPISGHRSVSWYQQTPGQGLQFLFEYFSETQRNKGNFPGRFSGRQFSNSRSEMNVSTLELGDSALYLCASSWDTRWEQYFGPGTRLTVT.

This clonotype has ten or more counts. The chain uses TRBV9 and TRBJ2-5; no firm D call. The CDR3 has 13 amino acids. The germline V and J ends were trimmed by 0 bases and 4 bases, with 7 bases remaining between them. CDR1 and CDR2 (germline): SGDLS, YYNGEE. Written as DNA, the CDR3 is TGTGCCAGCAGCGTAGGGAGTGTAGAGACCCAGTACTTC. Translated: CASSVGSVETQYF.

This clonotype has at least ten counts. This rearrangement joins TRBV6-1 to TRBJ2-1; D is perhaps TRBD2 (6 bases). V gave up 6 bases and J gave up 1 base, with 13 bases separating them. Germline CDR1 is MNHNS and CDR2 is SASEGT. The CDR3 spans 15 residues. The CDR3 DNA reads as TGTGCCAGCAGCCTCCCGGGACTGTCCTACAATGAGCAGTTCTTC. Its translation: CASSLPGLSYNEQFF.